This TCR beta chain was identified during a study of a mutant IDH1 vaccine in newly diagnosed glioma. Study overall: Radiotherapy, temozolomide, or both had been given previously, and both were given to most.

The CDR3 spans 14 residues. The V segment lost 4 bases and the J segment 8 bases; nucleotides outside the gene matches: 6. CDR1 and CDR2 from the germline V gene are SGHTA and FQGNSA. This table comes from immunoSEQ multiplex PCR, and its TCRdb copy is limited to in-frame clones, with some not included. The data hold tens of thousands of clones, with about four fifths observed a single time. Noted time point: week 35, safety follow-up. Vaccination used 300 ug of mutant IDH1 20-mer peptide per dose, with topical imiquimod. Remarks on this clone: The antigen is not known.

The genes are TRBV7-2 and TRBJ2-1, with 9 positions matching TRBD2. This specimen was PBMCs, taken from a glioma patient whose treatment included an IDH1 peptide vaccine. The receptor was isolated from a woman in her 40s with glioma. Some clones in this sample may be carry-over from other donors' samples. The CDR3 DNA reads TGTGCCAGCAGCTCGGGTAGCGGGAGCTATGAGCAGTTCTTC. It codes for CASSSGSGSYEQFF. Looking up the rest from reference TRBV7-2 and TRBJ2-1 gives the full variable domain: GAGVSQSPSNKVTEKGKDVELRCDPISGHTALYWYRQSLGQGLEFLIYFQGNSAPDKSGLPSDRFSAERTGGSVSTLTIQRTQQEDSAVYLCASSSGSGSYEQFFGPGTRLTVL.